The 11 T cell receptor beta chains reported below all come from one sample, sequenced in a study of shared clonotypes between healthy human individuals. In the naive CD8 group, cells lacked CD45RO and were positively selected for CCR7, so terminally differentiated effector memory CD45RA+ cells were left out. Only in-frame clones appear in the TCRdb table, and some are missing; sequencing was by immunoSEQ multiplex PCR. Of 2 million to 2.5 million clones in the sample, roughly 95% were seen once. The sequenced sample was naive CD8+ T cells sorted from blood. The receptors come from a man between 18 and 35 years old in good health.

This rearrangement joins TRBV2 to TRBJ2-5, with TRBD2 matching 7 bases. CDR3 size: 15 residues. Germline-derived CDR1 and CDR2 are SNHLY and FYNNEI. The junction had 13 bases not matched to a gene; V was cut back by 7 bases and J by 5 bases. The CDR3 bases are TGTGCCAGCAACAACCCCCCCGGACTAGTGGAGACCCAGTACTTC. Residues: CASNNPPGLVETQYF. Full variable domain (rest looked up from reference TRBV2 and TRBJ2-5): EPEVTQTPSHQVTQMGQEVILRCVPISNHLYFYWYRQILGQKVEFLVSFYNNEISEKSEIFDDQFSVERPDGSNFTLKIRSTKLEDSAMYFCASNNPPGLVETQYFGPGTRLLVL.

The rearrangement joins TRBV27 to TRBJ1-1; unclear D gene. CDR1 and CDR2 from the germline V gene are MNHEY and SMNVEV (reference sequence). The ends were cut back, 2 bases at V and 5 bases at J, with 9 bases in the middle. The CDR3 sequence is 13 residues long. CDR3 DNA: TGTGCCAGCAGTTTAGTGGACGGTACTGAAGCTTTCTTT. Its translation: CASSLVDGTEAFF.

CDR3 loop: CASSAGGGPGYEQYF. DNA for the CDR3: TGTGCCAGTTCCGCAGGGGGGGGCCCAGGATACGAGCAGTACTTC. The chain carries TRBV19 and TRBJ2-7; tentatively, D is TRBD1 or TRBD2 (7 bases each). V lost 8 bases to trimming and J lost 4 bases, with 21 bases between them. The CDR3 spans 15 residues. The germline CDR1 and CDR2 sequences are LNHDA and SQIVND (reference sequence).

The gene calls are TRBV7-9 and TRBJ2-5, with D tentatively TRBD1 (6 bases). Per germline, CDR1 SEHNR and CDR2 FQNEAQ (reference sequence). V lost 5 bases and J 5 bases, leaving 15 bases between the germline ends. The CDR3 runs to 14 residues. CDR3 region: CASSPGVRGETQYF. CDR3 nucleotides: TGTGCCAGCAGCCCTGGAGTCAGGGGCGAGACCCAGTACTTC.

The chain links TRBV6-1 to TRBJ1-5; 7 nucleotides line up with TRBD1. CDR3 size: 16 residues. The ends lost 0 bases at V and 4 bases at J; junction bases unmatched: 6. Germline V gene lookup returns CDR1 MNHNS and CDR2 SASEGT. The CDR3 spells CASSEAGDRGNQPQHF. The CDR3, as DNA: TGTGCCAGCAGTGAAGCGGGGGACAGAGGGAATCAGCCCCAGCATTTT.

J is TRBJ1-2 and V is TRBV6-5, with a tentative D call TRBD1 (6 bases). The CDR3 contains 16 residues. Germline CDR1 reads MNHEY; CDR2 reads SVGAGI. Trimming pared 0 bases from V and 2 bases from J, leaving 13 bases between. The CDR3 DNA reads as TGTGCCAGCAGTTACTCAGCAGGGGAGGTGAACTATGGCTACACCTTC. Its protein product is CASSYSAGEVNYGYTF.

This chain links TRBV7-9 with TRBJ1-6, with D maybe TRBD1 (6 bases). Germline V gives CDR1 SEHNR, CDR2 FQNEAQ (reference sequence). This CDR3 contains 16 residues. V was trimmed by 6 bases and J by 10 bases, leaving 22 bases between them. CDR3 in amino acids: CASRTGAGELLSPLHF. CDR3 sequence (DNA): TGTGCCAGCAGAACGGGGGCAGGGGAGCTATTATCACCCCTCCACTTT.

This sequence joins TRBV6-6 and TRBJ1-2; no clear D. Germline CDR1 and CDR2: MNHNY and SVGAGI (reference sequence). V was clipped by 0 bases and J by 5 bases, with 16 bases between them. The CDR3 spans 16 residues. The CDR3 spells CASSYSRIPLRYGYTF. The CDR3 DNA follows: TGTGCCAGCAGTTACTCGAGAATCCCCTTAAGATATGGCTACACCTTC.

The chain carries TRBV7-9 and TRBJ2-7, with a possible D match to TRBD1 (6 bases). V lost 10 bases, J lost 1 base, and 23 bases lay in between. The CDR3 has 16 residues. Looked up from germline, CDR1 is SEHNR and CDR2 is FQNEAQ (reference sequence). The CDR3 DNA follows: TGTGCCACGCAGGGGTCGGACCGAGGGGTATCCTACGAGCAGTACTTC. This sequence encodes CATQGSDRGVSYEQYF.

CDR3 sequence: CASSVRGLETNIQYF. The CDR3 nucleotides are TGTGCCAGCAGCGTAAGAGGGTTGGAAACAAACATTCAGTACTTC. This chain connects TRBV9 to TRBJ2-4; TRBD2 might be the D (5 bases). V lost 1 base to trimming and J lost 6 bases, with 14 bases between them. There are 15 residues in the CDR3. Germline values: CDR1 SGDLS, CDR2 YYNGEE.

The rearrangement joins TRBV4-1 to TRBJ2-1; 9 positions match TRBD2. Germline CDR1 MGHRA, CDR2 YSYEKL. The length of the CDR3 is 16 residues. V trimming: 4 bases; J trimming: 8 bases; junction bases outside the gene matches: 12. The CDR3 sequence: CASSLRLAAGIDEQFF. The CDR3 DNA is TGCGCCAGCAGCCTCCGACTAGCGGCAGGGATAGATGAGCAGTTCTTC.